Listed below are T cell receptor beta chains from one sample, sequenced in a study of early T cells in non-severe SARS-CoV-2 infection. Using its own MiXCR run on the 5' RACE reads, TCRdb lists one record per CDR3 protein. This sample has some 59,000 distinct CDR3 sequences, with about 10% found just once. Sequenced material: whole blood, taken at baseline. The receptors were gathered from an adult who was a healthcare worker with PCR-confirmed SARS-CoV-2 infection or an uninfected control (not recorded which). Each CDR3 is given with its conserved first and last residue.

J gene: TRBJ2-3; V gene: TRBV7-2; CDR3 protein: CASSSTGWTQYF
J gene: TRBJ1-1; V gene: TRBV6-1; CDR3 protein: CASSEYLIQGNTEAFF
J gene: TRBJ1-5; V gene: TRBV19; CDR3 protein: CASSINNRYSNQPQHF
J gene: TRBJ2-7; V gene: TRBV5-1; CDR3 protein: CASRSSYEQYF
J gene: TRBJ1-4; V gene: TRBV6-2/TRBV6-3; CDR3 protein: CASSYARTTNEKLFF
J gene: TRBJ1-2; V gene: TRBV10-1; CDR3 protein: CARQRMPPYGYTF
J gene: TRBJ1-5; V gene: TRBV6-6; CDR3 protein: CASSYSLGTASNNQPQHF
J gene: TRBJ1-1; V gene: TRBV7-9; CDR3 protein: CASSEVVISKLDEAFF
J gene: TRBJ2-7; V gene: TRBV18; CDR3 protein: CASSPMRDYEQYF
J gene: TRBJ1-4; V gene: TRBV5-1; CDR3 protein: CASSLGRQDRGREEKLFF
J gene: TRBJ2-7; V gene: TRBV4-1; CDR3 protein: CASSQDPGGDYEQYF
J gene: TRBJ2-5; V gene: TRBV11-2; CDR3 protein: CASSSTRGGEKETQYF
J gene: TRBJ2-1; V gene: TRBV4-1; CDR3 protein: CASSQTTSGRNEQFF
J gene: TRBJ2-4; V gene: TRBV30; CDR3 protein: CAWSAQANIQYF
J gene: TRBJ2-3; V gene: TRBV18; CDR3 protein: CASSRASTASSTDTQYF
J gene: TRBJ2-1; V gene: TRBV15; CDR3 protein: CATSRKTSGKNEQFF
J gene: TRBJ1-6; V gene: TRBV3-1; CDR3 protein: CASSQGSGRLGSPLHF
J gene: TRBJ2-3; V gene: TRBV11-2; CDR3 protein: CASSQGTSGYSTDTQYF
J gene: TRBJ2-7; V gene: TRBV7-8; CDR3 protein: CASSLAGRVRLYEQYF
J gene: TRBJ1-4; V gene: TRBV2; CDR3 protein: CASSDPRWDEKLFF
J gene: TRBJ1-2; V gene: TRBV5-4; CDR3 protein: CASSSGGANYGYTF
J gene: TRBJ2-7; V gene: TRBV7-9; CDR3 protein: CASSLVRQGLGYEQYF
J gene: TRBJ2-7; V gene: TRBV7-8; CDR3 protein: CASSLGSGRTYEQYF
J gene: TRBJ2-5; V gene: TRBV20-1; CDR3 protein: CSAGPFRTSEQETQYF
J gene: TRBJ2-3; V gene: TRBV2; CDR3 protein: CASRLRAYRGGETDTQYF
J gene: TRBJ2-1; V gene: TRBV14; CDR3 protein: CASSQDRRGLYNEQFF
J gene: TRBJ2-5; V gene: TRBV12-3/TRBV12-4; CDR3 protein: CASSPMGGVANQETQYF
J gene: TRBJ1-1; V gene: TRBV18; CDR3 protein: CASSPPSRTDIEAFF
J gene: TRBJ2-7; V gene: TRBV14; CDR3 protein: CASSQVHSLRGNEQYF